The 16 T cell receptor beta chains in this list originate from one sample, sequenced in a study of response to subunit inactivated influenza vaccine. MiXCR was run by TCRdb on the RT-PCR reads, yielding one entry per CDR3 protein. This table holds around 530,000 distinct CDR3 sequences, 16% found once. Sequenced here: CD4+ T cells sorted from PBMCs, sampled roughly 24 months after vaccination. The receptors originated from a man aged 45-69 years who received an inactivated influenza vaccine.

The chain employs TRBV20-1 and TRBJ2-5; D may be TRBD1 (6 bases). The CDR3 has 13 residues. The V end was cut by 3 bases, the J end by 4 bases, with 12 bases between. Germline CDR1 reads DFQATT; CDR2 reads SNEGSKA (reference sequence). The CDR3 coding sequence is TGCAGTGCTAGCGACGGGACATCAGAGACCCAGTACTTC. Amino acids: CSASDGTSETQYF.

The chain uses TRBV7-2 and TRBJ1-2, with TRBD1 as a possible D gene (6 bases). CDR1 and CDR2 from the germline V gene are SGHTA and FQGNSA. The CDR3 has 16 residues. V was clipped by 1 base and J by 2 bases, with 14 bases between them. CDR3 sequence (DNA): TGTGCCAGCAGCTTAGGGTTGGGAGGGGGGAACTATGGCTACACCTTC. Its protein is CASSLGLGGGNYGYTF.

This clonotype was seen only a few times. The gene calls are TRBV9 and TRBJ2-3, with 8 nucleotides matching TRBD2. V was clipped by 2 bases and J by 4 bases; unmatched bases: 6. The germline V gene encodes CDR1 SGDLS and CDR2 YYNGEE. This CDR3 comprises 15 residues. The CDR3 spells CASSVAGGRPDTQYF. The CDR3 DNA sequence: TGTGCCAGCAGCGTGGCGGGGGGCCGTCCAGATACGCAGTATTTT. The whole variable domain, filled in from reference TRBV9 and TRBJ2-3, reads DSGVTQTPKHLITATGQRVTLRCSPRSGDLSVYWYQQSLDQGLQFLIQYYNGEERAKGNILERFSAQQFPDLHSELNLSSLELGDSALYFCASSVAGGRPDTQYFGPGTRLTVL.

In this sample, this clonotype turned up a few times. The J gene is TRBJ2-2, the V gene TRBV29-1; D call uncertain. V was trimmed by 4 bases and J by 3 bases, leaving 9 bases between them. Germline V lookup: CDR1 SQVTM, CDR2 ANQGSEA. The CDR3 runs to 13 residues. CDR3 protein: CSVGNSYTGELFF. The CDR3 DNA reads TGCAGCGTTGGGAACAGTTACACCGGGGAGCTGTTTTTT.

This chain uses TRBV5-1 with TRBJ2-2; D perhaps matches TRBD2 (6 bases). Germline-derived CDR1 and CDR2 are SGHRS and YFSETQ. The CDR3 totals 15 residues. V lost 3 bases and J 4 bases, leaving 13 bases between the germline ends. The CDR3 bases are TGCGCCAGCAGCTCCTCGCGGGGAAGCACCGGGGAGCTGTTTTTT. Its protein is CASSSSRGSTGELFF.

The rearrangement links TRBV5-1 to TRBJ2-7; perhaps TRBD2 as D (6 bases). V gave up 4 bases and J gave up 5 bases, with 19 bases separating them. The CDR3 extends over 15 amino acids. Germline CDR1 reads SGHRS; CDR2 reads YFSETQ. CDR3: CASSLGLGNRDEQYF. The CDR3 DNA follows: TGCGCCAGCAGCCTGGGACTGGGGAATAGGGACGAGCAGTACTTC.

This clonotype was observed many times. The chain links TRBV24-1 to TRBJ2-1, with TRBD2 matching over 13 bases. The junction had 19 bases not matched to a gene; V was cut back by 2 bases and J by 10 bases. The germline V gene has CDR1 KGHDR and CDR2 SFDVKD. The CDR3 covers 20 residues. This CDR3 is CATSDSFNYWTSGSRGEQFF. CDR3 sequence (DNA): TGTGCCACCAGTGATTCGTTTAATTACTGGACTAGCGGGAGTAGAGGCGAGCAGTTCTTC.

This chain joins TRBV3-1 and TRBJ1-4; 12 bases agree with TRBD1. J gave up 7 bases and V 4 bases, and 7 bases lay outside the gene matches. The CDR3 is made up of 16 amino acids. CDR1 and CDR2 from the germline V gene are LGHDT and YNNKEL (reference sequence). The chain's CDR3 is CASSRAGTGGGEKLFF. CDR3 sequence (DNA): TGTGCCAGCAGCCGAGCCGGGACAGGGGGCGGTGAAAAACTGTTTTTT.

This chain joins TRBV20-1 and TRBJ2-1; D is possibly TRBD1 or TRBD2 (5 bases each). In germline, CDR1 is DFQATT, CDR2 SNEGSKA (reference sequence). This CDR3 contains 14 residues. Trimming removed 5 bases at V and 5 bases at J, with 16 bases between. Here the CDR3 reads CSAPGTIRDNEQFF. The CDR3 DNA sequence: TGCAGTGCTCCTGGGACCATTAGGGACAATGAGCAGTTCTTC.

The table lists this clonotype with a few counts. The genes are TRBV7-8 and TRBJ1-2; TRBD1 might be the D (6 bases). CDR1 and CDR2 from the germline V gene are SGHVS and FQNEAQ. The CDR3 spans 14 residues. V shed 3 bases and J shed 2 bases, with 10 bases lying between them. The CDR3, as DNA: TGTGCCAGCAGCTTGGACAGCTACAACTATGGCTACACCTTC. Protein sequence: CASSLDSYNYGYTF.

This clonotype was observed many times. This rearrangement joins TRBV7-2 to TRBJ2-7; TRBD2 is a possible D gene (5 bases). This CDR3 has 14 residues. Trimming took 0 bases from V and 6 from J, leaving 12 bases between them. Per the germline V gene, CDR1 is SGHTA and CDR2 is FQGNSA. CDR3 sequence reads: CASSLASGSSEQYF. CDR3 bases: TGTGCCAGCAGCTTAGCATCGGGGTCGAGCGAGCAGTACTTC.

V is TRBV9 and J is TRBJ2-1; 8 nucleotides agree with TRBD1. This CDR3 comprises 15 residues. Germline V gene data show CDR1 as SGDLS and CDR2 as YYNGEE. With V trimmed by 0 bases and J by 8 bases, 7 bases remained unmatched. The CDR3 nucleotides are TGTGCCAGCAGCGTAGGTCCAGGGGGCCGGGATGAGCAGTTCTTC. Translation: CASSVGPGGRDEQFF. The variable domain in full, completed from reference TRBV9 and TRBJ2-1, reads DSGVTQTPKHLITATGQRVTLRCSPRSGDLSVYWYQQSLDQGLQFLIQYYNGEERAKGNILERFSAQQFPDLHSELNLSSLELGDSALYFCASSVGPGGRDEQFFGPGTRLTVL.

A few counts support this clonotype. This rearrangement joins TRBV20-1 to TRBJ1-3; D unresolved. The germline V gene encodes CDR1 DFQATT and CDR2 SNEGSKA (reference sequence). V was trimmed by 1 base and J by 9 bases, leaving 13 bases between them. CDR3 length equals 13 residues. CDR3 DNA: TGCAGTGCTAGAGCCTTAGCGTTACGCACCATATATTTT. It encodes CSARALALRTIYF.

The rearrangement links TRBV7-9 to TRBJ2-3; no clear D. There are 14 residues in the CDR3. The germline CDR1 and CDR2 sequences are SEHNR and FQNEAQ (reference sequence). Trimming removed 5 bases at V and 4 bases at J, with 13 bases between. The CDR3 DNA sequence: TGTGCCAGCAGCCAAGGCGGACGACCAGATACGCAGTATTTT. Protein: CASSQGGRPDTQYF.

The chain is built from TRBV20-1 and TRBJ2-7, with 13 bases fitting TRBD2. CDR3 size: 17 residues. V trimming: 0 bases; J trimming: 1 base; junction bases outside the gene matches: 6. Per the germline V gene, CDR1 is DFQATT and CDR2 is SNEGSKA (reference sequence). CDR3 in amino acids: CSARDGLAGVRSYEQYF. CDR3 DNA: TGCAGTGCTAGAGACGGACTAGCGGGAGTTAGGTCCTACGAGCAGTACTTC.

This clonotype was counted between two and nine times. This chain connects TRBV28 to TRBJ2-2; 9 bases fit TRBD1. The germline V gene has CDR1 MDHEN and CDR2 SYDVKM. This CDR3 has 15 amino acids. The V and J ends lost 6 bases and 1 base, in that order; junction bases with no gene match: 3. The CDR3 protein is CASRRQGVNTGELFF. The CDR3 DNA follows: TGTGCCAGCAGAAGACAGGGGGTGAACACCGGGGAGCTGTTTTTT. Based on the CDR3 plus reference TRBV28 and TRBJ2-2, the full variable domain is DVKVTQSSRYLVKRTGEKVFLECVQDMDHENMFWYRQDPGLGLRLIYFSYDVKMKEKGDIPEGYSVSREKKERFSLILESASTNQTSMYLCASRRQGVNTGELFFGEGSRLTVL.